Listed here are 4 T cell receptor beta chains from one sample, sequenced in a study of T cells after yellow fever vaccination. In TCRdb, the 5' RACE reads were re-called with MiXCR into one record per CDR3 protein. Among about 300,000 distinct CDR3 sequences listed, 7.5% to 9.5% were seen once. Material: CD4+ T cells sorted from PBMCs, obtained 5 days after the yellow fever booster vaccination. The receptors were sampled from a man aged 18-30 years who received the YFV17D yellow fever vaccine.

This clonotype turned up a few times. The rearrangement joins TRBV5-1 to TRBJ2-1; TRBD2 agrees at 13 bases. This CDR3 region has 15 residues. Germline CDR1 is SGHRS and CDR2 is YFSETQ. The J segment lost 9 bases and the V segment lost 7 bases, leaving 10 bases of the junction unmatched. The CDR3 loop is CASRATSGGAGEQFF. The DNA for the CDR3 is TGCGCCAGCCGTGCTACTAGCGGGGGGGCCGGTGAGCAGTTCTTC.

V and J are TRBV20-1 and TRBJ2-3; 9 nucleotides line up with TRBD2. CDR3 length: 14 residues. The ends lost 3 bases at V and 4 bases at J; junction bases unmatched: 5. The germline gives CDR1 DFQATT, CDR2 SNEGSKA (reference sequence). The chain's CDR3 is CSARLGGGADTQYF. The CDR3 DNA follows: TGCAGTGCTAGGCTTGGCGGGGGGGCAGATACGCAGTATTTT.

The V gene is TRBV30, the J gene TRBJ2-1; the match to TRBD2 covers 14 bases. The CDR3 consists of 17 residues. V lost 8 bases, J lost 1 base, and 10 bases stayed unmatched. In germline, CDR1 is GTSNPN, CDR2 SVGIG (reference sequence). The CDR3 loop is CARSGTSGGTSYNEQFF. DNA of the CDR3: TGTGCCCGCTCCGGGACTAGCGGGGGAACATCCTACAATGAGCAGTTCTTC.

V and J are TRBV5-1 and TRBJ2-2, with D perhaps matching TRBD2 (6 bases). The ends were cut back, 9 bases at V and 5 bases at J, with 11 bases in the middle. The CDR3 extends over 12 amino acids. Germline V lookup: CDR1 SGHRS, CDR2 YFSETQ. The CDR3: CAILASTGELFF. For the CDR3, the DNA is TGCGCCATCCTAGCGAGTACCGGGGAGCTGTTTTTT.